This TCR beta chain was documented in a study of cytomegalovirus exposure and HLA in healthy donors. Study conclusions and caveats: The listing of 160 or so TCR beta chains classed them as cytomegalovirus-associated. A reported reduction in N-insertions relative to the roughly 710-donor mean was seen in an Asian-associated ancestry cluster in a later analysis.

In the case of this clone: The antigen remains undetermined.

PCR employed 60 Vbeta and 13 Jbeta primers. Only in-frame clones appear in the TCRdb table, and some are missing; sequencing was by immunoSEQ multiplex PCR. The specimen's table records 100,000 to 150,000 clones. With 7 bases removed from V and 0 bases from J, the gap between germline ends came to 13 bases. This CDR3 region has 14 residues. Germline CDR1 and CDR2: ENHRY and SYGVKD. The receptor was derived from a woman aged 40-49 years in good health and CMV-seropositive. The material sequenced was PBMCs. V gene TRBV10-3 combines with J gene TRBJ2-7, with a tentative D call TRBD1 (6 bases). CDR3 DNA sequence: TGTGCCATCAAGGAAAACAGGGACTCCTACGAGCAGTACTTC. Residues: CAIKENRDSYEQYF.